The text below deals with one T cell receptor (beta chain). TCRdb's table, derived via immunoSEQ multiplex PCR, lists solely in-frame clones and lacks some. The repertoire holds over 25,000 clones, with 93% as singletons. This record belongs to a study of T cell changes during pregnancy in multiple sclerosis. Trimming removed 0 bases from V and 4 bases from J; junction bases left unmatched: 9. CDR3 length: 18 residues. Germline CDR1 reads SGDLS; CDR2 reads YYNGEE. This sequence originates from a female donor with multiple sclerosis, enrolled in a pregnancy study. Here the sequenced sample was CD4+ T cells from peripheral blood mononuclear cells, taken in the second trimester of pregnancy. The chain joins TRBV9 to TRBJ2-5, with TRBD2 matching 13 bases. The CDR3: CASSVGGLAGVSGETQYF. DNA of the CDR3: TGTGCCAGCAGCGTAGGAGGACTAGCGGGAGTAAGTGGAGAGACCCAGTACTTC.